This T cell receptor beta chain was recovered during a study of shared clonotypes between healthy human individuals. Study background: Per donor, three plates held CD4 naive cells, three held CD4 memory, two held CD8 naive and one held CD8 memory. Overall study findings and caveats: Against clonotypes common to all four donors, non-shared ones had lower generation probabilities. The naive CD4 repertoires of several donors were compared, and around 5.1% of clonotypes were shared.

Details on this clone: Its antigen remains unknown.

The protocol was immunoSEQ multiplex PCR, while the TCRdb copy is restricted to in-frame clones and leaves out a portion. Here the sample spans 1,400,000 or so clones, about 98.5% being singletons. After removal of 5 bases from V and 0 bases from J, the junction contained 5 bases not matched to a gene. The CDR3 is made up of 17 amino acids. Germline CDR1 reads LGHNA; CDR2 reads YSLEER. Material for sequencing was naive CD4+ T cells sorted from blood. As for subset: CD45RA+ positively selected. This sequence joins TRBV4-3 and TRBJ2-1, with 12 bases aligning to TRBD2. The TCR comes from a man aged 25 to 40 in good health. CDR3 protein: CASSSLAGGPSYNEQFF. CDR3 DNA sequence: TGCGCCAGCAGCTCCCTAGCGGGAGGGCCCTCCTACAATGAGCAGTTCTTC.